A selection of T cell receptor beta chains follows, all from one sample in a study of beta chain features in type 1 diabetes. The data were produced by immunoSEQ multiplex PCR, yet TCRdb's version contains in-frame clones alone and is incomplete. The data contain about 270,000 clones, 14% of them singletons. Input material: naive CD4+ T cells from blood. The receptors stem from a man aged 25 to 45 with type 1 diabetes. Each CDR3 is given with its conserved first and last residue. A D gene is named only where the DNA matches it firmly. Clone size is given for some rows only: seen once, a few or many times, or a class if the clone is expanded.

TRBV11-2	.	.	TRBJ2-7	CASSIPGLQNF	TGTGCCAGCAGCATCCCGGGACTCCAAAACTTC
TRBV4-3	.	.	TRBJ1-2	CASSQGLVAPSYGYTF	TGCGCCAGCAGCCAAGGCCTTGTGGCCCCCTCCTATGGCTACACCTTC
TRBV7-2	few	.	TRBJ2-5	CASSLGDYTKETQYF	TGTGCCAGCAGCTTAGGAGACTATACGAAAGAGACCCAGTACTTC
TRBV6-5	few	.	TRBJ2-1	CASSSADIHNEQFF	TGTGCCAGCAGTTCGGCGGACATCCACAATGAGCAGTTCTTC
TRBV6-6	.	.	TRBJ2-3	CASSPLADTQYF	TGTGCCAGCAGTCCCCTCGCAGATACGCAGTATTTT
TRBV15	.	.	TRBJ1-1	CATSYGTTALNTEAFF	TGTGCCACCAGCTATGGGACTACTGCCCTGAACACTGAAGCTTTCTTT
TRBV6-5	few	.	TRBJ2-3	CASSYEGTTDTQYF	TGTGCCAGCAGTTATGAGGGAACCACAGATACGCAGTATTTT
TRBV5-1	.	.	TRBJ2-1	CASSLVQEQFF	TGCGCCAGCAGCTTGGTCCAGGAGCAGTTCTTC
TRBV30	few	.	TRBJ1-3	CAWSVPGFRGNTIYF	TGTGCCTGGAGTGTACCCGGGTTTCGTGGAAACACCATATATTTT
TRBV29-1	many	.	TRBJ2-5	CSGALQEYQETQYF	TGCAGCGGGGCTCTTCAAGAGTACCAAGAGACCCAGTACTTC
TRBV5-4	.	TRBD2	TRBJ2-2	CASSLGPGLAVNTGELFF	TGTGCCAGCAGCTTGGGACCGGGACTAGCGGTGAACACCGGGGAGCTGTTTTTT
TRBV11-3	.	.	TRBJ2-7	CASSFGRRGEQYF	TGTGCCAGCAGCTTCGGAAGACGCGGTGAGCAGTACTTC
TRBV13	.	TRBD2	TRBJ2-1	CASRGLAFLNEQFF	TGTGCCAGCAGGGGACTAGCTTTTCTGAATGAGCAGTTCTTC
TRBV5-1	.	TRBD2	TRBJ2-1	CASSFGLASYNEQFF	TGCGCCAGCAGCTTTGGACTAGCGTCCTACAATGAGCAGTTCTTC
TRBV7-9	.	.	TRBJ2-3	CASSEDTQYF	TGTGCCAGCAGCGAGGATACGCAGTATTTT
TRBV28	.	TRBD2	TRBJ2-5	CASSIRGLAGGLQETQYF	TGTGCCAGCAGTATCCGAGGACTAGCGGGGGGATTGCAAGAGACCCAGTACTTC
TRBV7-8	few	TRBD2	TRBJ2-1	CASSLWEGEQFF	TGTGCCAGCAGCTTATGGGAGGGTGAGCAGTTCTTC
TRBV10-3	.	.	TRBJ2-1	CAIRPGEVDEQFF	TGTGCCATCAGGCCGGGAGAGGTCGATGAGCAGTTCTTC
TRBV6-5	few	TRBD1	TRBJ2-6	CASSLNRGSANVLTF	TGTGCCAGCAGTTTGAACAGGGGCTCGGCCAACGTCCTGACTTTC
TRBV27	few	TRBD1	TRBJ2-1	CASSFQPGQAEFF	TGTGCCAGCAGTTTCCAACCGGGACAGGCGGAGTTCTTC
TRBV19	.	.	TRBJ2-5	CASSIGGTIQETQYF	TGTGCCAGTAGTATAGGCGGGACCATCCAAGAGACCCAGTACTTC
TRBV7-3	.	.	TRBJ1-2	CASSPYPSRGGYTF	TGTGCCAGCAGCCCCTACCCCAGTCGGGGTGGCTACACCTTC
TRBV5-1	few	TRBD2	TRBJ2-1	CASSLVPGRERNEQFF	TGCGCCAGCAGCTTGGTACCGGGGCGGGAGAGGAATGAGCAGTTCTTC
TRBV25-1	.	TRBD2	TRBJ2-5	CASSNGRFAETQYF	TGTGCCAGCAGTAACGGGAGGTTTGCCGAGACCCAGTACTTC
TRBV15	.	TRBD2	TRBJ2-1	CATSRDLASGDDEQFF	TGTGCCACCAGCAGAGATTTGGCTAGCGGGGACGATGAGCAGTTCTTC
TRBV4-2	.	.	TRBJ1-1	CASSRDIEAFF	TGTGCCAGCAGCCGGGACATTGAAGCTTTCTTT
TRBV15	few	TRBD2	TRBJ2-3	CATSRELAGRDTQYF	TGTGCCACCAGCAGAGAACTAGCGGGACGAGATACGCAGTATTTT
TRBV28	few	.	TRBJ1-1	CASSSQGFEAFF	TGTGCCAGCAGTTCCCAGGGATTTGAAGCTTTCTTT
TRBV7-2	few	.	TRBJ2-2	CASRFDTGELFF	TGTGCCAGCAGGTTCGACACCGGGGAGCTGTTTTTT
TRBV9	few	.	TRBJ1-1	CASSVASSNTEAFF	TGTGCCAGCAGCGTAGCTAGTTCGAACACTGAAGCTTTCTTT
TRBV29-1	.	.	TRBJ2-7	CSAGVYEQYF	TGCAGCGCGGGGGTCTACGAGCAGTACTTC
TRBV2	few	.	TRBJ2-3	CASSSTGDTQYF	TGTGCCAGCAGTTCTACGGGAGATACGCAGTATTTT
TRBV5-1	.	.	TRBJ1-1	CASSLRQQNTEAFF	TGCGCCAGCAGCTTGAGACAGCAGAACACTGAAGCTTTCTTT
TRBV2	.	TRBD1	TRBJ2-3	CASANQGDTDTQYF	TGTGCCAGCGCAAACCAGGGGGACACAGATACGCAGTATTTT
TRBV5-1	few	TRBD1	TRBJ1-2	CASSFGTGNYGYTF	TGCGCCAGCAGCTTCGGGACAGGAAACTATGGCTACACCTTC
TRBV9	.	.	TRBJ2-4	CASSAIASPGNIQYF	TGTGCCAGCAGCGCAATAGCGTCACCGGGGAACATTCAGTACTTC
TRBV6-1	.	.	TRBJ2-1	CASNPLAGSYNEQFF	TGTGCCAGCAACCCTCTGGCAGGTTCCTACAATGAGCAGTTCTTC
TRBV15	.	.	TRBJ2-7	CATSRDRERRVEQYF	TGTGCCACCAGCAGAGATCGGGAGAGGCGGGTCGAGCAGTACTTC
TRBV27	few	TRBD2	TRBJ2-7	CASSLLSGRLYEQYF	TGTGCCAGCAGTTTATTGAGCGGGAGACTCTACGAGCAGTACTTC
TRBV10-3	few	.	TRBJ2-3	CAISEYRGGSTDTQYF	TGTGCCATCAGTGAGTACAGAGGGGGAAGCACAGATACGCAGTATTTT
TRBV12-5	few	.	TRBJ2-2	CASGLGYSGELFF	TGTGCTAGTGGTTTGGGATACTCCGGGGAGCTGTTTTTT
TRBV4-2	.	TRBD2	TRBJ2-2	CASSQASGANTGELFF	TGTGCCAGCAGCCAGGCTAGCGGAGCGAACACCGGGGAGCTGTTTTTT
TRBV29-1	.	.	TRBJ2-2	CSVDTRVAGELFF	TGCAGCGTTGATACGAGGGTTGCCGGGGAGCTGTTTTTT
TRBV18	few	.	TRBJ1-1	CASSPGQGRVATEAFF	TGTGCCAGCTCACCAGGTCAGGGAAGGGTTGCCACTGAAGCTTTCTTT
TRBV2	few	.	TRBJ2-2	CASSEEGAGELFF	TGTGCCAGCAGTGAGGAAGGGGCCGGGGAGCTGTTTTTT
TRBV7-2	.	.	TRBJ2-5	CASSFGGDRETQYF	TGTGCCAGCAGCTTCGGAGGGGATAGGGAGACCCAGTACTTC